The 5 T cell receptor beta chains reported below all come from one sample, sequenced in a study of OX40 agonist ivuxolimab in advanced cancers. Libraries were prepared through the immunoSEQ multiplex PCR assay. As stored in TCRdb, this immuneACCESS dataset retains in-frame rearrangements with V and J assigned. A fraction of the clones does not appear; measured against another copy, unresolved V genes explain less than half of the discrepancy, and the remainder lacks a known reason. The sample data list about 77,000 clones, and around 82% of these were observed just once. The ten top clones hold 0.76% of the sample. The sample in question was CD4+ or CD8+ T cells sorted from blood, obtained in a trial of the OX40 agonist ivuxolimab. The receptors were gathered from an adult with an advanced solid tumor such as melanoma, head and neck, liver or kidney cancer.

The sample holds one count of this clone. The chain couples TRBV7-2 to TRBJ2-5; D might be TRBD1 (5 bases). V lost 1 base to trimming and J lost 5 bases, with 5 bases between them. The V gene's germline CDR1 is SGHTA and CDR2 FQGNSA. The CDR3 spans 12 residues. The CDR3 is CASSLDRETQYF. CDR3 DNA: TGTGCCAGCAGCTTAGACAGGGAGACCCAGTACTTC.

The gene calls are TRBV14 and TRBJ2-5; possible D gene TRBD2, 7 bases. Germline lookup yields CDR1 SGHDN and CDR2 FVKESK. This CDR3 region has 17 residues. Trimming pared 0 bases from V and 9 bases from J, leaving 23 bases between. The CDR3 DNA is TGTGCCAGCAGCCAAGAGGGGGGGCTCCCATACCGGGTGCCCCAGTACTTC. Protein: CASSQEGGLPYRVPQYF.

The rearrangement joins TRBV10-2 to TRBJ2-5; D gene unclear. V lost 2 bases and J lost 3, with 10 bases in between. The CDR3 runs 14 residues. Germline CDR1 is WSHSY and CDR2 is SAAADI. The CDR3 DNA sequence: TGCGCCAGCAGTGAGAGAACGGAGAAAGAGACCCAGTACTTC. This translates into CASSERTEKETQYF.

This clone was counted once. CDR3 sequence (DNA): TGCAGCGTTGAGGCCGCTAGCGGCACTGAAGCTTTCTTT. It is translated as CSVEAASGTEAFF. This chain uses TRBV29-1 with TRBJ1-1; D uncertain. Germline V gives CDR1 SQVTM, CDR2 ANQGSEA. This CDR3 comprises 13 residues. Trimming stripped 3 bases from V and 4 bases from J, with 12 bases between.

CDR3 loop: CASSEDSRLGNTEAFF. The CDR3 coding sequence is TGTGCCAGCAGCGAGGACAGCCGTCTTGGAAACACTGAAGCTTTCTTT. This chain links TRBV11-2 with TRBJ1-1; D may be TRBD1 (6 bases). The CDR3 extends over 16 amino acids. The V and J ends lost 5 bases and 2 bases respectively, with 18 bases between them. Germline CDR1 SGHAT, CDR2 FQNNGV.